The 6 T cell receptor beta chains given below trace back to one sample, sequenced in a study of identical twins. TCRdb re-called the 5' RACE reads with MiXCR, one entry per CDR3 protein. The data hold around 490,000 distinct CDR3 sequences, with roughly 13% observed a single time. This sample also belongs to another study, concerning yellow fever vaccine responses in identical twins.

The sample taken for sequencing was CD4+ T cells sorted from blood. The receptor set was obtained from a young woman in good health.

The table lists this clonotype with a few counts. J is TRBJ2-1 and V is TRBV7-2; no reliable D call. The length of the CDR3 is 13 residues. Germline V gene lookup returns CDR1 SGHTA and CDR2 FQGNSA. V lost 1 base and J 4 bases, leaving 5 bases between the germline ends. CDR3 residues: CASSLDHYNEQFF. In nucleotides, the CDR3 is TGTGCCAGCAGCTTAGACCATTACAATGAGCAGTTCTTC. The full variable domain, its missing parts supplied by reference TRBV7-2 and TRBJ2-1, is GAGVSQSPSNKVTEKGKDVELRCDPISGHTALYWYRQSLGQGLEFLIYFQGNSAPDKSGLPSDRFSAERTGGSVSTLTIQRTQQEDSAVYLCASSLDHYNEQFFGPGTRLTVL.

This clonotype was detected ten times or more. The V gene is TRBV2, the J gene TRBJ2-7, with D maybe TRBD2 (6 bases). The CDR3 consists of 12 residues. Trimming stripped 6 bases from V and 3 bases from J, with 9 bases between. Looked up from germline, CDR1 is SNHLY and CDR2 is FYNNEI. The CDR3 DNA reads as TGTGCCAGCAGGGTTAGCGGCTACGAGCAGTACTTC. This codes for CASRVSGYEQYF.

This clonotype was picked up many times. The genes are TRBV24-1 and TRBJ2-7; a weak D match, TRBD2 (6 bases). The ends were cut back, 4 bases at V and 5 bases at J, with 8 bases in the middle. The CDR3 has 12 amino acids. Per the germline V gene, CDR1 is KGHDR and CDR2 is SFDVKD. Here the CDR3 DNA reads TGTGCCACCAGTGAGGAGGGGAACGAGCAGTACTTC. This encodes CATSEEGNEQYF.

The rearrangement joins TRBV3-1 to TRBJ1-2, with D tentatively TRBD1 (5 bases). The CDR3 contains 15 residues. Germline V gene data show CDR1 as LGHDT and CDR2 as YNNKEL (reference sequence). Trimming left V 4 bases short and J 6 bases short, with 18 bases between. The CDR3 DNA reads TGTGCCAGCAGCCGGACGGCCACAGGTACTAATGGCTACACCTTC. Protein product: CASSRTATGTNGYTF.

This clonotype was detected only a few times. In DNA, the CDR3 is TGTGCCAGCAGCTTAGCGCTCACAGACCAAGAGACCCAGTACTTC. It encodes CASSLALTDQETQYF. The chain couples TRBV7-9 to TRBJ2-5; D not resolved. This CDR3 comprises 15 residues. Germline assignment: CDR1 SEHNR and CDR2 FQNEAQ (reference sequence). Between the trimmed V and J ends, which lost 0 bases and 0 bases, there was a span of 8 bases.

This chain links TRBV7-2 with TRBJ2-3, with 9 bases aligning to TRBD2. The germline V gene has CDR1 SGHTA and CDR2 FQGNSA. J lost 7 bases, V lost 2 bases, and 7 bases had no gene match. The length of the CDR3 is 15 residues. The CDR3 is CASSLITAGGNTQYF. The CDR3 nucleotides read TGTGCCAGCAGCTTAATTACGGCGGGAGGGAATACGCAGTATTTT.